The 7 T cell receptor beta chains below all came from one sample that was sequenced in a study of beta chain features in type 1 diabetes. Expressed TCRB transcripts were sequenced because the entire RNA isolate underwent reverse transcription. Produced via immunoSEQ multiplex PCR; TCRdb's table is partial and in-frame only. Of 400,000 to 550,000 clones in the sample, roughly an eighth are singletons; the top ten hold approximately 0.05%. Sample: naive CD4+ T cells from blood. Receptors originate from a woman between 18 and 29 years old in good health.

The chain uses TRBV28 and TRBJ1-5; TRBD1 aligns across 9 bases. V was clipped by 6 bases and J by 2 bases; unmatched bases: 11. Germline CDR1 and CDR2: MDHEN and SYDVKM. The CDR3 consists of 17 residues. The CDR3 DNA reads TGTGCCAGCAGCCCCACAGGGGGCCGGCATCGCAATCAGCCCCAGCATTTT. Amino acid sequence: CASSPTGGRHRNQPQHF.

CDR3 sequence: CASSLKSAGDEQYV. The CDR3 DNA sequence: TGTGCCAGCAGCTTAAAATCAGCCGGGGACGAGCAGTACGTC. The chain links TRBV7-9 to TRBJ2-7; possible D gene TRBD2, 5 bases. V was trimmed by 2 bases and J by 5 bases, leaving 13 bases between them. The CDR3 sequence is 14 residues long. Looked up from germline, CDR1 is SEHNR and CDR2 is FQNEAQ (reference sequence).

This chain links TRBV7-2 with TRBJ2-1; tentatively, D is TRBD1 (5 bases). This CDR3 region has 15 residues. CDR1 is SGHTA and CDR2 is FQGNSA in the germline V gene. V lost 5 bases to trimming and J lost 6 bases, with 17 bases between them. CDR3: CASSLRVVGSNEQFF. The CDR3 nucleotides read TGTGCCAGCAGCCTCAGGGTGGTTGGTAGCAATGAGCAGTTCTTC.

This clone appeared a few times. The chain uses TRBV4-1 and TRBJ2-1; a weak D match, TRBD1 (6 bases). There are 15 residues in the CDR3. V gave up 4 bases and J gave up 7 bases, with 17 bases separating them. CDR1 MGHRA and CDR2 YSYEKL come from the germline V gene. The CDR3 coding sequence is TGCGCCAGCAGCCCCCCAGGGGCGGTACAGAATGAGCAGTTCTTC. Amino acid sequence: CASSPPGAVQNEQFF.

This clone was detected a few times. The chain carries TRBV4-1 and TRBJ2-4, with unresolved D. Germline assignment: CDR1 MGHRA and CDR2 YSYEKL. The V and J ends lost 0 bases and 0 bases respectively, with 9 bases between them. The CDR3 runs to 16 residues. CDR3 DNA: TGCGCCAGCAGCCAAGATGCGTCTCTAGCCAAAAACATTCAGTACTTC. Translating gives CASSQDASLAKNIQYF.

This chain uses TRBV29-1 with TRBJ2-7; a weak D match, TRBD2 (5 bases). This CDR3 is 17 amino acids long. The V end lost 7 bases, the J end lost 2 bases, and 27 bases lay between the germline ends. CDR1 is SQVTM and CDR2 is ANQGSEA in the germline V gene. The DNA for the CDR3 is TGCAGCGCGGCCCGGAGAGACGGACTCCCATCTACCTACGAGCAGTACTTC. Protein: CSAARRDGLPSTYEQYF.

The CDR3 spells CASSVGRIHEKLFF. The CDR3, as DNA: TGTGCCAGCAGCGTCGGACGGATACATGAAAAACTGTTTTTT. This sequence joins TRBV9 and TRBJ1-4; D unresolved. From germline, CDR1 is SGDLS and CDR2 YYNGEE. V dropped 2 bases and J dropped 6 bases, with 11 bases sitting between them. The CDR3 consists of 14 residues.